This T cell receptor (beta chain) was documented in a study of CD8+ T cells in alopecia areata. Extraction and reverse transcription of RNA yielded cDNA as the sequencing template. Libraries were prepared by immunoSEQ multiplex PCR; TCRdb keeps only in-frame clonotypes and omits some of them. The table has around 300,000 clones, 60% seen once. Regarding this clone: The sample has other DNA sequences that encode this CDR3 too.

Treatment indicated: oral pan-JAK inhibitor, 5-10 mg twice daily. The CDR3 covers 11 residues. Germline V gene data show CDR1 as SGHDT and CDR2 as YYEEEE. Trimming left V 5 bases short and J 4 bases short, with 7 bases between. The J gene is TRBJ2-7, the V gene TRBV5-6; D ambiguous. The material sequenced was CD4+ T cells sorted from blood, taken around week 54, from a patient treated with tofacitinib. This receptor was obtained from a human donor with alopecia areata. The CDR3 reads CASSSLYEQYF. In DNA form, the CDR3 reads TGTGCCAGCAGTTCCCTATACGAGCAGTACTTC.